The clone carrying this T cell receptor (beta chain) has at least ten counts. What it binds is unknown. V was cut by 5 bases and J by 1 base, with 11 bases left in between. Germline V gene data show CDR1 as SGHAT and CDR2 as FQNNGV. This CDR3 is 14 amino acids long. The library was built from around 0.4 ug RNA with molecular barcoded adaptors for alpha/delta and beta/gamma chains. TCRdb re-called the reads through MiXCR, storing one row per CDR3 protein. The sample lists 60,000 or so distinct CDR3 sequences; around 19% were seen once. This sample is drawn from a study of read filtering for tumor transcriptome and immune sequencing. Study information: Among patients, some 17 were male and around 14 female, aged about 45 to 80 (mean around 66). Transcriptome libraries were built from DNase-treated RNA.

Points from the study as a whole: This fraction held mixed bone marrow immune cells after CD138-negative sorting. About 81.9% of IR-seq clonotypes had one read, totaling around 3.3% of reads; RNA-seq: around 70% and 40%.

The V and J genes are TRBV11-2 and TRBJ2-5, with D maybe TRBD1 (6 bases). The sequenced sample was a population of CD138-negative cells sorted from bone marrow. This TCR was recovered from a donor at least 40 years old with multiple myeloma. The CDR3: CASSQGHVQETQYF. The CDR3 DNA reads TGTGCCAGCAGCCAGGGACACGTCCAAGAGACCCAGTACTTC.